A selection of T cell receptor beta chains follows, all from one sample in a study of regulatory T cells in long-lasting Graves disease. TCRdb reprocessed the multiplex PCR reads via MiXCR and lists one record per CDR3 protein. This sample has over 450,000 distinct CDR3 sequences; approximately 21% occur once, and the top ten carry approximately 6.4%. This specimen consisted of peripheral blood mononuclear cells (PBMCs), obtained when the disease was refractory, from a patient treated with antithyroid drugs. Source of these receptors: a female donor with Graves disease. CDR3s include the opening cysteine and the closing phenylalanine or tryptophan. Each record gives: clone size, D gene, CDR3 length, J gene, V gene, CDR3 DNA, CDR3 protein. A D gene is named only where the DNA matches it firmly. Clone size appears in some rows only: once, few, many, or a class for an expanded clone.

many TRBD1 17 TRBJ1-5 TRBV11-2 TGTGCCAGCACCCCACCCTTCTCCGGGACAGTGCTTCAGCCCCAGCATTTT CASTPPFSGTVLQPQHF
few NA 13 TRBJ2-7 TRBV7-8 TGTGCCAGCAGCCCCTGGGACGGCTACGAGCAGTACTTC CASSPWDGYEQYF
few NA 14 TRBJ2-7 TRBV30 TGTGCCTGGAATCTCGGGGCGAGCGCCTACGAGCAGTACTTC CAWNLGASAYEQYF
few TRBD1 15 TRBJ2-2 TRBV6-9 TGTGCCAGCAGTTACCAGGGGGCGCATACCGGGGAGCTGTTTTTT CASSYQGAHTGELFF
NA TRBD1 12 TRBJ2-1 TRBV12-3/TRBV12-4 TGTGCCAGCAGCCTTGACAGGGTCGGGCAGTTCTTC CASSLDRVGQFF
NA TRBD2 16 TRBJ2-1 TRBV15 TGTGCCACCAGCAGAGGACTAGCGGGAGGGGACAATGAGCAGTTCTTC CATSRGLAGGDNEQFF
NA NA 14 TRBJ1-2 TRBV7-2 TGTGCCAGCAGCCCGATACAGGGACACTATGGCTACACCTTC CASSPIQGHYGYTF
NA TRBD1 18 TRBJ1-5 TRBV19 TGTGCCAGTAGTAAATACGGGACAGGGACTGGCGACAATCAGCCCCAGCATTTT CASSKYGTGTGDNQPQHF
few NA 15 TRBJ1-1 TRBV13 TGTGCCAGCAGTACCCGTGCCGGGTTGAACACTGAAGCTTTCTTT CASSTRAGLNTEAFF
many TRBD2 16 TRBJ2-5 TRBV3-1 TGTGCCAGCAGCCAACCACTAGCGGGGGGCCAAGAGACCCAGTACTTC CASSQPLAGGQETQYF
few NA 16 TRBJ2-7 TRBV7-2 TGTGCCAGCAGCTTAGCGGAGCGTCTGACCTCCTACGAGCAGTACTTC CASSLAERLTSYEQYF
few NA 16 TRBJ2-6 TRBV20-1 TGCAGTGCCACCGTCTTCGGGGGAGAAGGGGCCAACGTCCTGACTTTC CSATVFGGEGANVLTF
once NA 12 TRBJ1-2 TRBV19 TGTGCCAGTAGAAAGGGAAACTATGGCTACACCTTC CASRKGNYGYTF
few TRBD1 16 TRBJ1-6 TRBV2 TGTGCCAGCAGTGGGGACAGAAGCTCCTATAATTCACCCCTCCACTTT CASSGDRSSYNSPLHF
many NA 14 TRBJ1-6 TRBV5-1 TGCGCCAGCAGCTTGGATAGTGTGTTTCGACCCCTCCACTTT CASSLDSVFRPLHF
NA TRBD1 16 TRBJ1-6 TRBV20-1 TGCAGTGCTAGAGATGCCCCCACAGGGGTATACTCACCCCTCCACTTT CSARDAPTGVYSPLHF
few TRBD1 14 TRBJ2-7 TRBV6-1 TGTGCCAGCAGAACAGGGGGGCCTGCCTACGAGCAGTACTTC CASRTGGPAYEQYF
few NA 14 TRBJ1-1 TRBV7-2 TGTGCCAGCAGCTTCAGGGAATCAAACACTGAAGCTTTCTTT CASSFRESNTEAFF
few TRBD1 15 TRBJ1-2 TRBV5-6 TGTGCCAGCACCTCCAGGGGGCGCGCCGACTATGGCTACACCTTC CASTSRGRADYGYTF
few NA 15 TRBJ1-1 TRBV20-1 TGCAGTGCTAGAGAAAGCCTCACGAGGGTCACTGAAGCTTTCTTT CSARESLTRVTEAFF
NA NA 15 TRBJ2-7 TRBV5-5 TGTGCCAGCAGCCTACTCGGGGGTTCCTCTGGGGAGCAGTACTTC CASSLLGGSSGEQYF
few NA 13 TRBJ2-7 TRBV19 TGTGCCAGTAGTATTCTTGGGGGCCGCGAGCAGTACTTC CASSILGGREQYF
few TRBD1 15 TRBJ1-2 TRBV6-1 TGTGCCAGCAGGCTAACCCGGGACAGGGGTTACGGCTACACCTTC CASRLTRDRGYGYTF
many TRBD1 13 TRBJ2-7 TRBV28 TGTGCCAGCAGTCACAGGGGACCCTACGAGCAGTACTTC CASSHRGPYEQYF
many TRBD2 12 TRBJ2-7 TRBV28 TGTGCCAGCACTCTAGGGAGGGACGAGCAGTACTTC CASTLGRDEQYF
NA NA 16 TRBJ1-6 TRBV4-1 TGCGCCAGCAGCCAGGATGGGACATCCCATAATTCACCCCTCCACTTT CASSQDGTSHNSPLHF
once NA 15 TRBJ1-2 TRBV9 TGTGCCAGCAGCGCCCGGATAGGGACTAACTATGGCTACACCTTC CASSARIGTNYGYTF
many TRBD1 14 TRBJ1-1 TRBV12-3/TRBV12-4 TGTGCCAGCAGTTTAGGGACAGGGGGCATTGAAGCTTTCTTT CASSLGTGGIEAFF
many NA 14 TRBJ1-5 TRBV24-1 TGTGCCACCAGTGATTTGTCAGGTTTTCAGCCCCAGCATTTT CATSDLSGFQPQHF
NA NA 12 TRBJ1-2 TRBV7-9 TGTGCCAGCGGGACCTTCAACTATGGCTACACCTTC CASGTFNYGYTF
NA NA 15 TRBJ1-5 TRBV20-1 TGCAGTGCTAGAAAAAGGACAGTTAGCAATCAGCCCCAGCATTTT CSARKRTVSNQPQHF
many NA 14 TRBJ1-1 TRBV16 TGTGCCAGCAGCCAATATGAGGGGTTGGTTGAAGCTTTCTTT CASSQYEGLVEAFF
NA NA 15 TRBJ1-1 TRBV5-1 TGCGCCAGCAGCTTGGGCGAGTCGGGGAACACTGAAGCTTTCTTT CASSLGESGNTEAFF
few NA 16 TRBJ2-7 TRBV11-2 TGTGCCAGCAGCAAATCCCCCCAGAGCCGCTCCTACGAGCAGTACTTC CASSKSPQSRSYEQYF
few NA 14 TRBJ2-4 TRBV19 TGTGCCAGTAGTATCGGCTGGGGGGCGGACATTCAGTACTTC CASSIGWGADIQYF
many NA 12 TRBJ2-7 TRBV28 TGTGCCAGCAGTTCTGACGCGCGCGAGCAGTACTTC CASSSDAREQYF
NA NA 17 TRBJ2-5 TRBV28 TGTGCCAGCACCAACGGAGGGCCAGGGGTCGGGCAAGAGACCCAGTACTTC CASTNGGPGVGQETQYF
many NA 15 TRBJ1-1 TRBV5-5 TGTGCCAGCAGCCCACTGCCGGGGACGAACACTGAAGCTTTCTTT CASSPLPGTNTEAFF
many NA 18 TRBJ1-6 TRBV10-3 TGTGCCATCAGTGAGCGCCCGCCAGGAAGCTCCTATAATTCACCCCTCCACTTT CAISERPPGSSYNSPLHF
NA NA 16 TRBJ2-6 TRBV29-1 TGCAGCGTTTGGGACAAGACCTTCTCTGGGGCCAACGTCCTGACTTTC CSVWDKTFSGANVLTF
many NA 14 TRBJ1-4 TRBV6-1 TGTGCCGTATCATCCGGGGGGGCTAATGAAAAACTGTTTTTT CAVSSGGANEKLFF
many TRBD1 17 TRBJ1-5 TRBV10-3 TGTGCCATCAGCCCCGGGACAGGGGGGAGAAGCAATCAGCCCCAGCATTTT CAISPGTGGRSNQPQHF
many NA 14 TRBJ2-7 TRBV28 TGTGCCAGCAGCCCTAGAATTACCCTCTACGAGCAGTACTTC CASSPRITLYEQYF
NA NA 14 TRBJ2-1 TRBV20-1 TGCAGTGCCGGGAGACCAGAGGTCTACAATGAGCAGTTCTTC CSAGRPEVYNEQFF
many NA 15 TRBJ2-7 TRBV24-1 TGTGCCACCAGTGATCCCAAAGAGGGCAGGTACGAGCAGTACTTC CATSDPKEGRYEQYF
few NA 14 TRBJ1-5 TRBV13 TGTGCCAGCAGGTCGAGTCTGGAGAATCAGCCCCAGCATTTT CASRSSLENQPQHF
many TRBD1 14 TRBJ2-7 TRBV11-2 TGTGCCAGCAGCATAACCGGGACAGACTACGAGCAGTACTTC CASSITGTDYEQYF
few NA 15 TRBJ1-1 TRBV6-1 TGTGCCAGCGCCCACGCGGGCAGCTTGAACACTGAAGCTTTCTTT CASAHAGSLNTEAFF
NA NA 19 TRBJ1-6 TRBV5-5 TGTGCCAGCAGCTTGGCTGACGTGGTTCCGGCCCTAGCTGATTCACCCCTCCACTTT CASSLADVVPALADSPLHF
few NA 13 TRBJ1-4 TRBV20-1 TGCAGTGCCCCCGGGGGCTTTAATGAAAAACTGTTTTTT CSAPGGFNEKLFF
NA NA 10 TRBJ1-2 TRBV30 TGTGCCTGTTTCTACTATGGCTACACCTTC CACFYYGYTF
many NA 14 TRBJ1-4 TRBV20-1 TGCAGTGCTAGAGCTTTGGGGCAGGATGAAAAACTGTTTTTT CSARALGQDEKLFF
NA NA 15 TRBJ1-1 TRBV5-1 TGCGCCAGCAGCTTGGCCAGCCAGCCCGTCTCTGAAGCTTTCTTT CASSLASQPVSEAFF